The subject of this entry is one T cell receptor (beta chain). CDR1 is SEHNR and CDR2 is FQNEAQ in the germline V gene (reference sequence). The CDR3 totals 14 residues. Trimming stripped 2 bases from V and 3 bases from J, with 11 bases between. The protocol was immunoSEQ multiplex PCR, while the TCRdb copy is restricted to in-frame clones and leaves out a portion. The table lists 110,000 or so clones, over 75% of them singletons, with around 30% in the top ten. This entry belongs to a study of blood T cell repertoires in COVID-19. The chain employs TRBV7-9 and TRBJ2-7; the D gene is possibly TRBD1 (6 bases). The TCR was taken from a man in his 70s with active or convalescent COVID-19. Sequencing was performed on peripheral blood. The CDR3 DNA reads as TGTGCCAGCAGCTTAACGTTGACAGGCTACGAGCAGTACTTC. Translated, it gives CASSLTLTGYEQYF.